This TCR beta chain came from a study of T cell responses to AZD1222 COVID-19 vaccine. Profiled with immunoSEQ multiplex PCR; TCRdb holds only in-frame clones, not every one. The sample records some 150,000 clones, 80% to 95% being singletons. Regarding the study as a whole: Most donors were white British and more were female, and clonal diversity was possibly underestimated. Spike-specific TCR breadth and depth rose after two AZD1222 doses. None of the repertoires were sampled until the peak T cell response had passed.

CDR1 is LGHDT and CDR2 is YNNKEL in the germline V gene (reference sequence). Trimming stripped 4 bases from V and 5 bases from J, with 18 bases between. The CDR3 is 15 residues long. Comments on this clone: As yet, its antigen is unknown.

The sequenced sample was peripheral blood, obtained on day 0 of AZD1222 vaccination. The clonotype was recovered from an adult in good health. The V and J genes are TRBV3-1 (or the pseudogene TRBV3-2) and TRBJ2-7; no definite D call. The chain's CDR3 is CASSLQNAMVDEQYF. CDR3 DNA: TGTGCCAGCAGCCTACAAAATGCCATGGTTGACGAGCAGTACTTC.